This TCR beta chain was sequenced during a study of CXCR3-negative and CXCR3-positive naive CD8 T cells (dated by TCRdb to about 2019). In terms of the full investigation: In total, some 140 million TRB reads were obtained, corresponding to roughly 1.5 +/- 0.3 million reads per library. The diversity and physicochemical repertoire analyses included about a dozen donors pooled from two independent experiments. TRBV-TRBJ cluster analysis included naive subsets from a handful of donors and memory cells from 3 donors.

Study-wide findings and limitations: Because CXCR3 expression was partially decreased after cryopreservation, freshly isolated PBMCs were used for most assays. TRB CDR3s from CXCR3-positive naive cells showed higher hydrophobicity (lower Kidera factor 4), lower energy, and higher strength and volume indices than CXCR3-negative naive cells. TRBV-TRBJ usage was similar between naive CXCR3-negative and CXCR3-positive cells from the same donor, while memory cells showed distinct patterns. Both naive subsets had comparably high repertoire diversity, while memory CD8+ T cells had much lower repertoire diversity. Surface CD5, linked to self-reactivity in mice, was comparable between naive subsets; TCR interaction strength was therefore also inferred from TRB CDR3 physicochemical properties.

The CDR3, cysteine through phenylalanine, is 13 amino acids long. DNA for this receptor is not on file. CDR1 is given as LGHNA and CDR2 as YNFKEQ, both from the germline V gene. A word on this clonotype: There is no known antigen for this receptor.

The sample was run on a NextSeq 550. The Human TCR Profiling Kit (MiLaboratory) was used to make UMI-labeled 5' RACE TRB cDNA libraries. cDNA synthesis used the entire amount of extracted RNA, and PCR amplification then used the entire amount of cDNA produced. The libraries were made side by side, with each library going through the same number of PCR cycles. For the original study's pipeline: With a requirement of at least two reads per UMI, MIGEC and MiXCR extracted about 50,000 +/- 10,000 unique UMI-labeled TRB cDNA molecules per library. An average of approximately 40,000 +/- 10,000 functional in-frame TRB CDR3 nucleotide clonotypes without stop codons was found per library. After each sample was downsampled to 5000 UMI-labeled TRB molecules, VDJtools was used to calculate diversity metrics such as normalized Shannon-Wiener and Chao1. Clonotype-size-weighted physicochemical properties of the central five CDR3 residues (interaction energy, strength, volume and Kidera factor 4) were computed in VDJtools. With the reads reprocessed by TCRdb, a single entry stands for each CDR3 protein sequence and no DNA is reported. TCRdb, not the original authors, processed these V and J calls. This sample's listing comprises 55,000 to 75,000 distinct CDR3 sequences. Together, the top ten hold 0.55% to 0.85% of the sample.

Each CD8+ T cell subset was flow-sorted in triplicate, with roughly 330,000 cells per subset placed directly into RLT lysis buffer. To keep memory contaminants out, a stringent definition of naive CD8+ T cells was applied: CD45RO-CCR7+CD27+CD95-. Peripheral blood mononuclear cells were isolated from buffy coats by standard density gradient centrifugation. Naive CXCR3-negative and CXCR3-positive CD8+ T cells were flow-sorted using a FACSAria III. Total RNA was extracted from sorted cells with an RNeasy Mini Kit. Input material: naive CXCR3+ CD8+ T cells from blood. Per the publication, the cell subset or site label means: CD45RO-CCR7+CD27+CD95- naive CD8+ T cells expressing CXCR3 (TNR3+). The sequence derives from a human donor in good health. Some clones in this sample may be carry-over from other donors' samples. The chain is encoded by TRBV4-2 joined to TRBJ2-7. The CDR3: CASSQERTYEQYF.